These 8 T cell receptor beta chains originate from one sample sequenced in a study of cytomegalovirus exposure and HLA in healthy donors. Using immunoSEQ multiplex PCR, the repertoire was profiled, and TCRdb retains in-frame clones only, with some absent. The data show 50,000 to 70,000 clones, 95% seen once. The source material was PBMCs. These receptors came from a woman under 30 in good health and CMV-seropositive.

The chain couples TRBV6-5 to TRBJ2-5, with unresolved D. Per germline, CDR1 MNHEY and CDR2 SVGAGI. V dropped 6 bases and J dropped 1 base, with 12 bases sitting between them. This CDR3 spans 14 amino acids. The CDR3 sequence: CASRLLVAQETQYF. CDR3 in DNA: TGTGCCAGCAGGTTACTGGTAGCCCAAGAGACCCAGTACTTC.

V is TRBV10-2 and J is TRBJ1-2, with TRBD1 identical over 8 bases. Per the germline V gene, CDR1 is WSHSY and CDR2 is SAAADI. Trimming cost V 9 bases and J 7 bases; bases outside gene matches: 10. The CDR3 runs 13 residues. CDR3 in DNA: TGCGCCAGTACCCAGGGGGCGCAGAGTGGCTACACCTTC. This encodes CASTQGAQSGYTF.

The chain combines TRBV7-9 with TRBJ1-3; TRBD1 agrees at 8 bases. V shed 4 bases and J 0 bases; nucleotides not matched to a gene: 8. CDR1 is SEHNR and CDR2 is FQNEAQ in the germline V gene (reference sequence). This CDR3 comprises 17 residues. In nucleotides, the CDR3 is TGTGCCAGCAGCTCGTCCGGGACAGGTTCCTCTGGAAACACCATATATTTT. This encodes CASSSSGTGSSGNTIYF.

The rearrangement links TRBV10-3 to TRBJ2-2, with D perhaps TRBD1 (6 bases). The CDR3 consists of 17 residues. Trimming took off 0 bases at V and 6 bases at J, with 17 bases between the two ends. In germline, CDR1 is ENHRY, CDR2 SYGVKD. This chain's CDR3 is CAISESNRRQAAGELFF. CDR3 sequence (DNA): TGTGCCATCAGTGAGTCGAATCGGCGACAGGCCGCCGGGGAGCTGTTTTTT.

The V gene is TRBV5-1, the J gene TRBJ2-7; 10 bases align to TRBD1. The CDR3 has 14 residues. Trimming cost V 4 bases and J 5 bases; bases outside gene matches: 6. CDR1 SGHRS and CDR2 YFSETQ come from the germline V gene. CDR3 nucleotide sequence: TGCGCCAGCAGCCGGACAGGGGGACTGGACGAGCAGTACTTC. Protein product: CASSRTGGLDEQYF.

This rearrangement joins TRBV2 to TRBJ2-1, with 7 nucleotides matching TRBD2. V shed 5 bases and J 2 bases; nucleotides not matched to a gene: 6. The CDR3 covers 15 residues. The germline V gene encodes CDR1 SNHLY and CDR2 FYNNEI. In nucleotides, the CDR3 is TGTGCCAGCAGTCTTACTAGCGTCACCTACAATGAGCAGTTCTTC. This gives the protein CASSLTSVTYNEQFF.

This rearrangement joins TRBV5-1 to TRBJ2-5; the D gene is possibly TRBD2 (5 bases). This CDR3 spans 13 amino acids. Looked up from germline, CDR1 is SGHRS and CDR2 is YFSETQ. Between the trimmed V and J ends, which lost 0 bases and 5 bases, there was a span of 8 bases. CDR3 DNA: TGCGCCAGCAGCTTGGCGGGGTCGGAGACCCAGTACTTC. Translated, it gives CASSLAGSETQYF.

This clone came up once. CDR3 DNA: TGTGCCAGCAGCCTGGTTAGCGGGGGGGCCGTTGAGCAGTTCTTC. Its protein is CASSLVSGGAVEQFF. The chain uses TRBV4-2 and TRBJ2-1; 11 bases map to TRBD2. The ends lost 4 bases at V and 9 bases at J; junction bases unmatched: 8. The CDR3 covers 15 residues. The germline V gene has CDR1 LGHNA and CDR2 YNFKEQ.